The following is a T cell receptor (beta chain) sequence with its context. Authors' processing steps: Counts of nucleated cells, estimated from reference gene primer amplification, were obtained. Clones were read by immunoSEQ multiplex PCR, and TCRdb kept only the in-frame ones, dropping some. V and J calls and clone size come straight from that table; D and trimming were deduced from the DNA. This sample yields fewer than 250,000 clones, of which roughly 86% are seen a single time; approximately 12% belongs to the top ten. This sample was included in a study of blood T cell repertoires in COVID-19. Study-wide background: Researchers got acute and convalescent COVID-19 samples from the United States, Italy and Spain. Nucleic acid was either cDNA or gDNA, and it came from T cells, B-cell-depleted T cells, or PBMCs.

The germline V gene encodes CDR1 GTSNPN and CDR2 SVGIG (reference sequence). Trimming removed 3 bases from V and 7 bases from J; junction bases left unmatched: 6. This CDR3 region has 13 residues. This TCR came from a woman in her 40s with acute or convalescent COVID-19. The rearrangement links TRBV30 to TRBJ2-1; 7 positions agree with TRBD2. What was sequenced was peripheral blood. CDR3 nucleotides: TGTGCCTGGAGCCTAGGACTAGTAAATGAGCAGTTCTTC. Translating gives CAWSLGLVNEQFF.